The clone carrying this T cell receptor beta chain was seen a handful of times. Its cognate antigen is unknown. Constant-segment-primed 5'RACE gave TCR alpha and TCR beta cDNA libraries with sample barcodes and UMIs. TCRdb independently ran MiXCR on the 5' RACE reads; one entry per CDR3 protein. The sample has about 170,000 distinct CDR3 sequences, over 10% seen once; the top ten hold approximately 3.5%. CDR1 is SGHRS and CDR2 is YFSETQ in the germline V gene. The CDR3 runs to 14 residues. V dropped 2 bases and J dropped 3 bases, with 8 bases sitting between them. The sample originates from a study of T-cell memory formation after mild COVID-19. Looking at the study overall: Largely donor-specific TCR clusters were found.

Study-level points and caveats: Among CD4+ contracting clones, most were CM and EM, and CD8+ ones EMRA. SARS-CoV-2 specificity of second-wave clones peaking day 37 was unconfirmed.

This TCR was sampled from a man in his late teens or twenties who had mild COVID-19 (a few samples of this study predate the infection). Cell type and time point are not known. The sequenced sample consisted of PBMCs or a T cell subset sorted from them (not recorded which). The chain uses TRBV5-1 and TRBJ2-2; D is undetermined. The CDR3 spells CASSFPGDTGELFF. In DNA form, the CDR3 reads TGCGCCAGCAGCTTTCCAGGAGACACCGGGGAGCTGTTTTTT.